Included here is one T cell receptor beta chain sequence, with context. No antigen is known for it. In building TCR beta libraries, iRepertoire HTBI primers were used together with Arm-PCR of CDR3 regions. TCRdb re-called the multiplex PCR reads through MiXCR, storing one row per CDR3 protein. Among 400,000 to 500,000 distinct CDR3 sequences, roughly 21% were seen once, and the ten largest hold about 6.6%. Trimming removed 5 bases from V and 5 bases from J, with 19 bases in between. The CDR3 extends over 16 amino acids. Germline assignment: CDR1 LNHDA and CDR2 SQIVND (reference sequence). This entry belongs to a study of regulatory T cells in long-lasting Graves disease. Time point: persistent/refractory GD, antithyroid drugs over 5 years with positive TRAb. After RNA was extracted from PBMCs, the TCR library was made from it. Study observations and caveats: TRBV28, TRBJ1-2 and TRBJ2-5 were segments that persistent disease favored.

The chain uses TRBV19 and TRBJ1-5, with D unclear. The TCR originated in a female donor with Graves disease. Sequenced here: peripheral blood mononuclear cells (PBMCs), sampled when the disease was refractory, from a patient treated with antithyroid drugs. The CDR3 DNA sequence: TGTGCCAGTAGTCCTCAAGGGAGTCTGTCCCATCAGCCCCAGCATTTT. It encodes CASSPQGSLSHQPQHF.